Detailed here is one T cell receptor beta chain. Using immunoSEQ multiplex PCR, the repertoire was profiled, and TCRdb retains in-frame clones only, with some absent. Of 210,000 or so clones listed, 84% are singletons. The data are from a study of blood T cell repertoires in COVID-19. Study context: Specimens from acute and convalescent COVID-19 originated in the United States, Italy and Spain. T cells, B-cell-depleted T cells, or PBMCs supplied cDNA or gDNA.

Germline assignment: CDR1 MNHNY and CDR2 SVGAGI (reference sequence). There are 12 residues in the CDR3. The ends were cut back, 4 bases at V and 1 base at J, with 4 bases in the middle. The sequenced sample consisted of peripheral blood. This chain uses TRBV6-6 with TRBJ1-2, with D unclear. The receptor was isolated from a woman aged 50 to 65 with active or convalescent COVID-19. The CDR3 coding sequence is TGTGCCAGCAGTTTCATTAACTATGGCTACACCTTC. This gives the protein CASSFINYGYTF.